Below are 7 T cell receptor beta chains sequenced from a single sample in a study of T cell responses to AZD1222 COVID-19 vaccine. Using immunoSEQ multiplex PCR, the repertoire was profiled, and TCRdb retains in-frame clones only, with some absent. The table includes 140,000 to 150,000 clones, 90% to 95% detected once. The input for sequencing was peripheral blood, taken after recovery from COVID-19. The receptors shown here come from an adult who had recovered from COVID-19.

This clone was detected only once. The chain is built from TRBV7-3 and TRBJ2-3, with 7 bases fitting TRBD2. The CDR3 contains 14 residues. Germline CDR1 is SGHTA and CDR2 is FQGTGA. V shed 5 bases and J 2 bases; nucleotides not matched to a gene: 4. CDR3 protein: CASSPREVTDTQYF. CDR3 DNA sequence: TGTGCCAGCAGCCCCCGGGAGGTCACAGATACGCAGTATTTT. Complete variable domain (other parts from reference TRBV7-3 and TRBJ2-3): GAGVSQTPSNKVTEKGKYVELRCDPISGHTALYWYRQSLGQGPEFLIYFQGTGAADDSGLPNDRFFAVRPEGSVSTLKIQRTERGDSAVYLCASSPREVTDTQYFGPGTRLTVL.

CDR3 protein: CASSQIVTVNTEAFF. CDR3 in DNA: TGTGCCAGCAGCCAAATCGTGACAGTGAACACTGAAGCTTTCTTT. The chain has TRBV3-1 (or the pseudogene TRBV3-2) and TRBJ1-1; a possible D gene is TRBD1 (5 bases). Germline V gene sequence: CDR1 LGHDT, CDR2 YNNKEL (reference sequence). CDR3 size: 15 residues. Trimming pared 2 bases from V and 0 bases from J, leaving 10 bases between.

The V gene is TRBV30, the J gene TRBJ2-7; 7 nucleotides line up with TRBD2. The CDR3 extends over 14 amino acids. Germline lookup yields CDR1 GTSNPN and CDR2 SVGIG (reference sequence). CDR3 protein: CALQGRAGNYEQYF. The CDR3 nucleotides read TGTGCGCTCCAGGGTCGAGCGGGGAACTACGAGCAGTACTTC. The whole variable domain, remainder taken from reference TRBV30 and TRBJ2-7, is SQTIHQWPATLVQPVGSPLSLECTVEGTSNPNLYWYRQAAGRGLQLLFYSVGIGQISSEVPQNLSASRPQDRQFILSSKKLLLSDSGFYLCALQGRAGNYEQYFGPGTRLTVT.

The chain joins TRBV19 to TRBJ1-2; D not certain. The CDR3 is 14 residues long. Germline V lookup: CDR1 LNHDA, CDR2 SQIVND (reference sequence). Trimming stripped 1 base from V and 2 bases from J, with 8 bases between. The CDR3 here is CASSIAATNYGYTF. Written as DNA, the CDR3 is TGTGCCAGTAGTATAGCCGCTACAAACTATGGCTACACCTTC.

CDR3 sequence (DNA): TGTGCCAGCAGTCCGACAGGAATTAATGAAAAACTGTTTTTT. This translates into CASSPTGINEKLFF. This rearrangement joins TRBV28 to TRBJ1-4; D possibly corresponds to TRBD1 (6 bases). Per germline, CDR1 MDHEN and CDR2 SYDVKM. The CDR3 has 14 amino acids. Trimming took 5 bases from V and 4 from J, leaving 11 bases between them.

The count of this clone is one. The genes are TRBV7-2 and TRBJ2-3, with 13 bases fitting TRBD2. There are 16 residues in the CDR3. The J segment lost 3 bases and the V segment lost 3 bases, leaving 3 bases of the junction unmatched. Germline V CDR1 and CDR2: SGHTA, FQGNSA. The CDR3 region has the DNA TGTGCCAGCAGCTTGCGACTAGCGGGAGGAACAGATACGCAGTATTTT. This sequence encodes CASSLRLAGGTDTQYF.

The chain has TRBV11-2 and TRBJ2-7, with a weak D call TRBD1 (5 bases). The CDR3 sequence is 13 residues long. Trimming removed 5 bases from V and 3 bases from J, with 11 bases in between. Germline values: CDR1 SGHAT, CDR2 FQNNGV. The CDR3 sequence is CASSPDRVYEQYF. Written as DNA, the CDR3 is TGTGCCAGCAGCCCCGACAGAGTCTACGAGCAGTACTTC.